This T cell receptor beta chain was captured in a study of CD8+ T cells in alopecia areata. Study-level information: Twice daily, treated patients received 5 to 10 mg of oral tofacitinib. Study observations and caveats: Scalp sample data also include resident alphabeta T cells from normal skin. Mice gave a clearer picture of TCR sharing than patients did, possibly for HLA-related reasons.

The germline gives CDR1 GTSNPN, CDR2 SVGIG (reference sequence). CDR3 size: 17 residues. V lost 3 bases and J lost 2; bases outside the gene matches: 14. Following extraction, RNA underwent reverse transcription to cDNA, which served as the sequencing template. TCRdb's copy holds only in-frame clones and misses some; the assay was immunoSEQ multiplex PCR. Altogether around 290,000 clones are present, about 62% being singletons, with the ten largest covering around 1.7%. With respect to this clone: Its antigen is unidentified.

Specified treatment: oral pan-JAK inhibitor, 5-10 mg twice daily. This chain uses TRBV30 with TRBJ2-3; 7 bases are shared with TRBD2. This TCR was sampled from a human donor with alopecia areata. Sequencing was performed on CD4+ T cells sorted from blood, taken at week 24, from a patient treated with tofacitinib. CDR3 DNA sequence: TGTGCCTGGAGCGCCGCACTCGGAAGCGGGGTCACAGATACGCAGTATTTT. It encodes CAWSAALGSGVTDTQYF.